This T cell receptor beta chain comes out of a study of CD8+ T cells in alopecia areata. For the study at large: Treatment comprised oral tofacitinib, 5 to 10 mg twice daily, in treated patients. The study gave tofacitinib for 6 to 18 months, then 6 months off drug.

The study team obtained lesional scalp punch biopsies and peripheral blood from alopecia areata patients. Extraction and reverse transcription of RNA yielded cDNA as the sequencing template. The assay was immunoSEQ multiplex PCR, and TCRdb's table has in-frame clones only and misses some. This sample has 13,000 to 15,000 clones, with roughly 55% found just once. CDR1 is SNHLY and CDR2 is FYNNEI in the germline V gene. The germline V and J ends were trimmed by 10 bases and 0 bases, with 14 bases remaining between them. The length of the CDR3 is 14 residues. The V gene is TRBV2, the J gene TRBJ2-3; D unclear. The TCR was taken from a human donor with alopecia areata. Sample: skin, taken at week 0. CDR3 protein: CAIITPGSTDTQYF. The CDR3 DNA reads as TGTGCCATCATAACCCCCGGTAGCACAGATACGCAGTATTTT.